Below are 26 T cell receptor beta chains sequenced from a single sample in a study of tumor and adjacent non-tumor tissue in lung cancer. Three rounds of nested PCR, following a modified ARM-PCR protocol, produced the TCRbeta library. MiXCR, applied by TCRdb to the multiplex PCR reads, yields one record per CDR3 protein. The sample records 220,000 or so distinct CDR3 sequences, 71% being singletons. No cell sorting was done before RNA was extracted from the tissue. The sample consisted of lung tumor tissue. Every receptor here comes from a man in his sixties with non-small cell lung cancer.

The chain joins TRBV6-5 to TRBJ1-5, with 8 bases that match TRBD1. Germline CDR1 and CDR2: MNHEY and SVGAGI. With 4 bases clipped from V and 4 bases from J, the junction kept 6 bases outside the gene matches. The length of the CDR3 is 15 residues. For the CDR3, the DNA is TGTGCCAGCAGTTCCACGGGACAGGCGAATCAGCCCCAGCATTTT. Its translation: CASSSTGQANQPQHF.

Concerning this clonotype itself: This may be a read error, as it is one base from a much larger clone. The chain links TRBV29-1 to TRBJ1-1; possible D gene TRBD1, 6 bases. Germline loops: CDR1 SQVTM, CDR2 ANQGSEA. This CDR3 contains 12 residues. CDR3 bases: TGCAGCGGTTACAGGGTTAACACTGTAGCTTTCTTT. Protein: CSGYRVNTVAFF.

Of note for this clonotype: A junction boundary mismatches the germline segment, possibly from a read error. The V call is TRBV18, the J call TRBJ1-2, with 9 positions matching TRBD1. There are 15 residues in the CDR3. The germline CDR1 and CDR2 sequences are KGHSH and LQKENI. The CDR3 bases are TGTGCCAACTCACCCCTGACAGGGGGGAAGGACGGCTACACCTTC. Protein product: CANSPLTGGKDGYTF.

V is TRBV20-1 and J is TRBJ2-3; TRBD2 agrees at 7 bases. Germline V gene data show CDR1 as DFQATT and CDR2 as SNEGSKA (reference sequence). The CDR3 sequence is 13 residues long. With V trimmed by 4 bases and J by 5 bases, 6 bases remained unmatched. CDR3 coding DNA: TGCAGTGCTATAAGACTAGCCAGAGATACGCAGTATTTT. Its protein is CSAIRLARDTQYF.

Details on this clonotype: Since no conserved phenylalanine or tryptophan closes the CDR3, a read error is the likely cause. The chain couples TRBV11-1 to TRBJ2-4; D assignment may be TRBD1 or TRBD2 (6 bases each). The CDR3 covers 15 residues. Germline CDR1 SGHAT, CDR2 FQDESV (reference sequence). V was trimmed by 5 bases and J by 9 bases, leaving 20 bases between them. The CDR3 DNA sequence: TGTGCCAGCAGCGATCCGGGGGACATGGTTAGCATTCAGTACTTA. Translated, it gives CASSDPGDMVSIQYL.

The sample holds one count of this clonotype. This chain uses TRBV4-2 with TRBJ1-5; 7 bases agree with TRBD1. J gave up 5 bases and V 7 bases, and 14 bases lay outside the gene matches. The germline CDR1 and CDR2 sequences are LGHNA and YNFKEQ. CDR3 length equals 16 residues. The CDR3: CASNPEVQRGHQPQHF. The CDR3 DNA reads TGTGCCAGCAACCCCGAGGTACAGAGGGGGCATCAGCCCCAGCATTTT.

Note on this clonotype: At one boundary the junction diverges from the germline segment, which might be a read error. The V and J genes are TRBV5-4 and TRBJ2-3; D is possibly TRBD1 or TRBD2 (5 bases each). This CDR3 contains 13 residues. Looked up from germline, CDR1 is SGHNT and CDR2 is YYREEE (reference sequence). The CDR3 spells CTSTGASTDTQYF. CDR3 DNA: TGTACCAGCACCGGGGCTAGCACAGATACGCAGTATTTT.

Worth noting for this clonotype: A clone one base away is much larger, so this may be a read error. The rearrangement joins TRBV6-5 to TRBJ2-1, with D perhaps TRBD2 (6 bases). The CDR3 extends over 13 amino acids. CDR1 and CDR2 (germline): MNHEY, SVGAGI. V was pared by 6 bases and J by 9 bases, with 15 bases between. CDR3 sequence: CASRAGGFSEQFF. CDR3 DNA: TGTGCCAGCAGAGCCGGGGGTTTTAGTGAGCAGTTCTTC.

This clonotype was observed at least ten times. The V and J genes are TRBV20-1 and TRBJ2-2; D may match TRBD1 or TRBD2 (5 bases each). The CDR3 is 14 residues long. The V end was cut by 5 bases, the J end by 1 base, with 11 bases between. Germline CDR1 reads DFQATT; CDR2 reads SNEGSKA (reference sequence). The CDR3 coding sequence is TGCAGTGCTGGGACGACGGAGAACACCGGGGAGCTGTTTTTT. It codes for CSAGTTENTGELFF.

The rearrangement joins TRBV20-1 to TRBJ1-1; D is possibly TRBD1 (5 bases). Trimming removed 8 bases from V and 3 bases from J, with 16 bases in between. This CDR3 spans 13 amino acids. The germline V gene encodes CDR1 DFQATT and CDR2 SNEGSKA (reference sequence). CDR3 residues: CSLKGMGYTEAFF. As DNA, the CDR3 is TGCAGTTTAAAGGGGATGGGCTACACTGAAGCTTTCTTT.

On this clonotype itself: A much larger clone is a single base away; this may be a read error. The chain couples TRBV20-1 to TRBJ1-2; D unresolved. Germline V gene lookup returns CDR1 DFQATT and CDR2 SNEGSKA (reference sequence). Trimming pared 8 bases from V and 2 bases from J, leaving 12 bases between. This CDR3 comprises 12 residues. CDR3 in DNA: TGCAGTACTACCCTTGGGAACTATGGCTACACCTTC. Its protein product is CSTTLGNYGYTF.

This clonotype was recorded only once. This chain uses TRBV11-2 with TRBJ2-7; 14 bases fit TRBD2. The V gene's germline CDR1 is SGHAT and CDR2 FQNNGV. The CDR3 has 14 amino acids. V trimming: 7 bases; J trimming: 12 bases; junction bases outside the gene matches: 11. The CDR3 DNA is TGTGCCAGCAACTTCGGGACTAGCGGGAGAGTGGTGTACTTC. Residues: CASNFGTSGRVVYF.

J is TRBJ2-7 and V is TRBV6-6, with no clear D. V lost 9 bases and J lost 5, with 17 bases in between. CDR3 length: 13 residues. CDR1 and CDR2 from the germline V gene are MNHNY and SVGAGI (reference sequence). CDR3 region: CASNLTPIDEQYF. The CDR3 nucleotides are TGTGCCAGTAACCTGACACCGATCGACGAGCAGTACTTC.

In this sample, this clonotype turned up many times. This chain links TRBV4-3 with TRBJ1-2; TRBD1 matches 7 bases. Germline V lookup: CDR1 LGHNA, CDR2 YSLEER. Losses at the gene ends were 0 bases for V and 6 bases for J; bases not matched to a gene: 10. The CDR3 covers 16 residues. The CDR3 nucleotides read TGCGCCAGCAGCCAAGATACAGGGGAATATCAAGATGGCTACACCTTC. As protein: CASSQDTGEYQDGYTF.

On this clonotype: The junction differs from germline at one of its ends, possibly a read error. This chain connects TRBV11-2 to TRBJ1-1; D is uncertain. The CDR3 has 15 residues. Germline V gene lookup returns CDR1 SGHAT and CDR2 FQNNGV. The CDR3, as DNA: TGTGCCAGCGGCTTAGATCAAAGGAGCAACACTGAAGCTTTCTTT. As protein: CASGLDQRSNTEAFF.

For this clonotype: A much larger clone lies one base from this, so it may be a read error. V gene TRBV20-1 combines with J gene TRBJ2-1; 8 positions agree with TRBD2. The CDR3 contains 16 residues. Looked up from germline, CDR1 is DFQATT and CDR2 is SNEGSKA (reference sequence). J was trimmed by 0 bases and V by 7 bases; bases with no gene match: 11. CDR3 sequence (DNA): TGCAGTGTAAGGGGGTTAGCGGGGTCCTCCTACAATGAGCAGTTCTTC. Translating gives CSVRGLAGSSYNEQFF.

This clonotype showed up many times. The chain couples TRBV4-1 to TRBJ1-5, with D unclear. The CDR3 extends over 12 amino acids. Looked up from germline, CDR1 is MGHRA and CDR2 is YSYEKL. V lost 1 base, J lost 7 bases, and 5 bases lay in between. The CDR3 reads CASSQGTQPQHF. The CDR3 nucleotides read TGCGCCAGCAGCCAAGGAACGCAGCCCCAGCATTTT.

The chain recombines TRBV20-1 with TRBJ2-3, with 7 bases lining up with TRBD1. The length of the CDR3 is 20 residues. After removal of 4 bases from V and 1 base from J, the junction contained 23 bases not matched to a gene. Germline CDR1 is DFQATT and CDR2 is SNEGSKA (reference sequence). The DNA of the CDR3 is TGCAGTGCTATAGTCAGTAGGGGACAGAGGGTAGGACCCCGCACAGATACGCAGTATTTT. It translates to CSAIVSRGQRVGPRTDTQYF.

Remarks on this clonotype: The conserved closing phenylalanine or tryptophan is absent in this CDR3, likely reflecting a read error. The chain joins TRBV11-2 to TRBJ2-3; D uncertain. The CDR3 has 14 amino acids. Germline loops: CDR1 SGHAT, CDR2 FQNNGV. The CDR3, as DNA: TGTGCCAGCAGTTTAGCCCGGGTCACAGATACGCAGTATTAT. This encodes CASSLARVTDTQYY.

A word on this clonotype: The conserved phenylalanine or tryptophan normally closing the CDR3 is absent here, so this likely arose from a read error. The chain carries TRBV5-6 and TRBJ2-7, with TRBD1 as a possible D gene (6 bases). CDR3 length: 14 residues. Germline V lookup: CDR1 SGHDT, CDR2 YYEEEE. Trimming removed 0 bases at V and 9 bases at J, with 16 bases between. DNA for the CDR3: TGTGCCAGCAGCTTGGGTTTAAACAGGGACGCGCAGTACTCC. Encoded protein: CASSLGLNRDAQYS.

A remark on this clonotype: A much larger clone lies a single base off, so this may be a read error. The chain has TRBV20-1 and TRBJ2-3; a possible D gene is TRBD2 (6 bases). CDR3 length equals 14 residues. The V gene's germline CDR1 is DFQATT and CDR2 SNEGSKA (reference sequence). The CDR3 nucleotides read TGCATTGTTTGGCCGGGACTTTCCACAGATACGCAGTATTTT. Translated: CIVWPGLSTDTQYF.

V gene TRBV11-2 combines with J gene TRBJ2-1; no clear D gene. Germline CDR1 and CDR2: SGHAT and FQNNGV. The CDR3 consists of 13 residues. V was cut by 0 bases and J by 5 bases, with 5 bases left in between. For the CDR3, the DNA is TGTGCCAGCAGCTTAGAGTGCAACAATGAGCAGTTCTTC. This codes for CASSLECNNEQFF.

Turning to this clonotype: Its ends do not fully match the called genes, so a read error is possible. The V call is TRBV29-1, the J call TRBJ1-1, with 7 bases lining up with TRBD1. This CDR3 has 14 residues. Germline V lookup: CDR1 SQVTM, CDR2 ANQGSEA. CDR3 DNA sequence: TGCAGCGGCCGGAACAGGGGTATGAACACTGAAACTTTCTTT. Amino acid sequence: CSGRNRGMNTETFF. Variable domain in full (rest from reference TRBV29-1 and TRBJ1-1): SAVISQKPSRDICQRGTSLTIQCQVDSQVTMMFWYRQQPGQSLTLIATANQGSEATYESGFVIDKFPISRPNLTFSTLTVSNMSPEDSSIYLCSGRNRGMNTETFFGQGTRLTVV.

A few counts support this clonotype. The rearrangement links TRBV5-1 to TRBJ1-4, with TRBD1 as a possible D gene (5 bases). With 4 bases removed from V and 0 bases from J, the gap between germline ends came to 13 bases. Germline CDR1 and CDR2: SGHRS and YFSETQ. The CDR3 covers 16 residues. CDR3 sequence: CASSQSDSATNEKLFF. CDR3 nucleotide sequence: TGCGCCAGCAGCCAAAGCGACAGCGCAACTAATGAAAAACTGTTTTTT. The variable domain in full, completed from reference TRBV5-1 and TRBJ1-4, reads KAGVTQTPRYLIKTRGQQVTLSCSPISGHRSVSWYQQTPGQGLQFLFEYFSETQRNKGNFPGRFSGRQFSNSRSEMNVSTLELGDSALYLCASSQSDSATNEKLFFGSGTQLSVL.

Notes on this clonotype: Lacking the conserved final phenylalanine or tryptophan, this CDR3 likely reflects a read error. The chain uses TRBV12-3 or TRBV12-4 and TRBJ1-6, with a tentative D call TRBD1 (6 bases). Trimming pared 6 bases from V and 0 bases from J, leaving 18 bases between. This CDR3 spans 18 amino acids. The CDR3: CASSPGVGKSSYNSPLHY. In DNA, the CDR3 is TGTGCCAGCAGCCCAGGGGTTGGGAAAAGCTCCTATAATTCACCCCTCCACTAT.

The V call is TRBV5-1, the J call TRBJ2-3; D may match TRBD1 or TRBD2 (5 bases each). The germline V gene has CDR1 SGHRS and CDR2 YFSETQ. The V and J ends lost 6 bases and 0 bases respectively, with 14 bases between them. The CDR3 spans 15 residues. CDR3 residues: CASKGRSESTDTQYF. CDR3 DNA: TGCGCCAGCAAGGGACGGAGCGAGAGCACAGATACGCAGTATTTT.